Sequencing of this TCR beta chain was carried out in a study of monozygotic twins with inflammatory bowel disease. From the 5' RACE reads, TCRdb lists one entry per CDR3 protein and no DNA. The specimen's table records about 300,000 distinct CDR3 sequences. The germline gives CDR1 MDHEN, CDR2 SYDVKM. The CDR3 has 17 amino acids. The sequence came from a human donor with ulcerative colitis or Crohn's disease, or a healthy co-twin of an affected twin (not recorded which). This chain joins TRBV28 and TRBJ2-7. Material for sequencing was blood. The CDR3 is CASSLRGIGDTTYEQYF.